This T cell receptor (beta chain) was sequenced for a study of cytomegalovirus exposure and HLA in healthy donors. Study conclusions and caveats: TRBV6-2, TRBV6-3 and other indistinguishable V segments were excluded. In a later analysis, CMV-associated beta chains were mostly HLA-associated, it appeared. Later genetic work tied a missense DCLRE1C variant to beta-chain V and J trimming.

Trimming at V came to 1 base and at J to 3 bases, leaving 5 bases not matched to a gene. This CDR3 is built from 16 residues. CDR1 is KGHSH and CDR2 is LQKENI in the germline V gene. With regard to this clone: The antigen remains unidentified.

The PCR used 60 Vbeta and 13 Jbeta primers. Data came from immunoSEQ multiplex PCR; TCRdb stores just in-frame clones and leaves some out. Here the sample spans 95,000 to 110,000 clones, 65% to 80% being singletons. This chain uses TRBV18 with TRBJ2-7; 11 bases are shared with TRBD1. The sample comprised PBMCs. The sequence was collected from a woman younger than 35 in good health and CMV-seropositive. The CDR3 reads CASSPQRDRGIYEQYF. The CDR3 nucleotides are TGTGCCAGCTCACCACAGCGGGACAGGGGGATCTACGAGCAGTACTTC.